In this sample, the clone carrying this TCR beta chain turned up a few times. What it recognizes is unknown. Using its own MiXCR run on the RACE reads, TCRdb lists one record per CDR3 protein. Of 350,000 to 400,000 distinct CDR3 sequences in the sample, roughly 5% were seen once. These data belong to a study of human T cells and chemical hapten exposure. The wider study: Upper-back patch tests with 0.01% DPC were read at 6 days. From small differences in pooled library volume came most of the variation in per-sample TCR yields.

Stated time point: pre-sensitization, week 0. Treatment noted: therapeutic diphenylcyclopropenone sensitization with weekly scalp DPC. The donor pool consisted of alopecia patients aged 18 to 70 years, considered suitable for DPC. V lost 5 bases and J lost 1, with 8 bases in between. CDR1 and CDR2 from the germline V gene are SGHDN and FVKESK. The CDR3 is 13 amino acids. Study findings and constraints: Significantly greater numbers of large CDR3 similarity clusters came from expanded TCRs than from controls.

The specimen was whole blood, collected in connection with sensitization to the hapten diphenylcyclopropenone (DPC). V gene TRBV14 combines with J gene TRBJ1-1, with D hard to call. The clonotype comes from a woman aged 45-59 years with alopecia areata. Some clones in this sample may be carry-over from other donors' samples. The CDR3 sequence: CASSRAENTEAFF. As DNA, the CDR3 is TGTGCCAGCAGCAGGGCTGAGAACACTGAAGCTTTCTTT.